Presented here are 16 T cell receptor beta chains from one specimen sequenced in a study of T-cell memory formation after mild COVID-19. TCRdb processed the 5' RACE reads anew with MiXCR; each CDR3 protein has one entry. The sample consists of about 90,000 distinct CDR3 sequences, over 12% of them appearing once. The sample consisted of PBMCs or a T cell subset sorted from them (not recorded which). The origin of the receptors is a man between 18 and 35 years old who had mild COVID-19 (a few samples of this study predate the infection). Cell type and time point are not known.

The CDR3 loop is CASARGNTEAFF. The CDR3 region has the DNA TGCGCCAGCGCCCGGGGGAACACTGAAGCTTTCTTT. This chain links TRBV4-1 with TRBJ1-1; the D is unclear. Germline assignment: CDR1 MGHRA and CDR2 YSYEKL. The CDR3 covers 12 residues. Between the trimmed V and J ends, which lost 8 bases and 1 base, there was a span of 8 bases.

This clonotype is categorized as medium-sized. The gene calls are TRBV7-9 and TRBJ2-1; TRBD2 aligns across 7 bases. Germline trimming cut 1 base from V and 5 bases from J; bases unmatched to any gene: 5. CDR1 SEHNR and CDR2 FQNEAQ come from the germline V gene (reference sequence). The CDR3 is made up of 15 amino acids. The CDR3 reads CASSLVGAGNNEQFF. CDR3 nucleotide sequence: TGTGCCAGCAGCTTAGTTGGAGCGGGGAACAATGAGCAGTTCTTC.

CDR3 sequence reads: CASSQASVNEQFF. CDR3 coding DNA: TGTGCCAGCAGCCAAGCCTCCGTCAATGAGCAGTTCTTC. The V gene is TRBV4-2, the J gene TRBJ2-1, with D unclear. V was pared by 1 base and J by 6 bases, with 7 bases between. The CDR3 runs 13 residues. The germline CDR1 and CDR2 sequences are LGHNA and YNFKEQ.

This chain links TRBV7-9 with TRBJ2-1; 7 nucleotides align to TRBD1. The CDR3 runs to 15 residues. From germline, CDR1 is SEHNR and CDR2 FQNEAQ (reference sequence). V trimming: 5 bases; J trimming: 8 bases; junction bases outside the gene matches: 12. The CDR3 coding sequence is TGTGCCAGCAGCGACCGGGACAGAAGGCTTCATGAGCAGTTCTTC. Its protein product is CASSDRDRRLHEQFF.

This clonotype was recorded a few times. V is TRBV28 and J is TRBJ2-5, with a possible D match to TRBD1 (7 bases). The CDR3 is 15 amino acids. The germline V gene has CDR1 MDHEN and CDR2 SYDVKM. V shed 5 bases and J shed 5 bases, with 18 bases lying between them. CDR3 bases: TGTGCCAGCAGTCCTCAGGGGGGCCTATTTGAGACCCAGTACTTC. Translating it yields CASSPQGGLFETQYF.

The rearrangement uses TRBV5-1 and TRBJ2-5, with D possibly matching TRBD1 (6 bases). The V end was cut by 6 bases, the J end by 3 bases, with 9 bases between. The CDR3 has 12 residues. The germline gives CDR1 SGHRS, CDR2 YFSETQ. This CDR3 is CASNDRKETQYF. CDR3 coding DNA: TGCGCCAGCAACGACAGGAAAGAGACCCAGTACTTC.

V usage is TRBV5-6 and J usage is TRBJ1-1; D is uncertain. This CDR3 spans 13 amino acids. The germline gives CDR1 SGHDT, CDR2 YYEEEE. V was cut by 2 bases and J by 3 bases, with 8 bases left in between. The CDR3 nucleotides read TGTGCCAGCAGCTTCAGGAGTTACACTGAAGCTTTCTTT. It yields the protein CASSFRSYTEAFF.

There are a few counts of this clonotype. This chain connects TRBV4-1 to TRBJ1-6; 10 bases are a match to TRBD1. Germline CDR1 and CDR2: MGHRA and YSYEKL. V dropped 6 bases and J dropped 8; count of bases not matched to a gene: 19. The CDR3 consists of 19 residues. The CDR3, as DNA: TGCGCCAGCAGTCCTTACCTTCCCCTCCCGGGACAGGGGCATTCACCCCTCCACTTT. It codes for CASSPYLPLPGQGHSPLHF.

The CDR3 DNA reads as TGCGCCAGCAGCCTACTAGTAGGCCTTCACGAGCAGTACTTC. Protein: CASSLLVGLHEQYF. The chain is built from TRBV4-3 and TRBJ2-7; D is possibly TRBD2 (5 bases). V lost 4 bases and J 5 bases, leaving 15 bases between the germline ends. The CDR3 runs 14 residues. Per germline, CDR1 LGHNA and CDR2 YSLEER.

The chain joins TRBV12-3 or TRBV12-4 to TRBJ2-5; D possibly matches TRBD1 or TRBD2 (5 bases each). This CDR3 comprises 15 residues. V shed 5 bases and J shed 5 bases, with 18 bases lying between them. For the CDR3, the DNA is TGTGCCAGCAGTACCAGCGAGGGCAGGGTTGAGACCCAGTACTTC. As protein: CASSTSEGRVETQYF.

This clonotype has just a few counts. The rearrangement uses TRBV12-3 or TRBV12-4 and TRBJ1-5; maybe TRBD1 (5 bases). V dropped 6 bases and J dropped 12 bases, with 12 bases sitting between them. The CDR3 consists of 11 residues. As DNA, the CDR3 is TGTGCCAGCAGCCTCGGGACCCACCAGCATTTT. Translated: CASSLGTHQHF.

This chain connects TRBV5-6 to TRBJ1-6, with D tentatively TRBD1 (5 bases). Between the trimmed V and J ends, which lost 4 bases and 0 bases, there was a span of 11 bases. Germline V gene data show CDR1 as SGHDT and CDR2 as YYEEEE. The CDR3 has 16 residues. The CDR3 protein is CASSPRDPSYNSPLHF. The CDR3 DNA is TGTGCCAGCAGCCCCAGGGATCCCTCCTATAATTCACCCCTCCACTTT.

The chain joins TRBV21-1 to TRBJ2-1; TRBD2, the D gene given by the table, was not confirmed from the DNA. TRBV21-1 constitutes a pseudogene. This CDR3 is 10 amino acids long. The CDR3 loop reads CATPPNEQFF. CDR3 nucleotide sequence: TGTGCCACCCCGCCCAATGAGCAGTTCTTC.

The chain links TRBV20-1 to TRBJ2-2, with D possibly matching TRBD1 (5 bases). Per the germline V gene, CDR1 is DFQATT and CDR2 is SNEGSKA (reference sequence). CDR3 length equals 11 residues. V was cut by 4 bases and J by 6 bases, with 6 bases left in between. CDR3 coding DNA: TGCAGTGCTATGGGGCCCGGGGAGCTGTTTTTT. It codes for CSAMGPGELFF.

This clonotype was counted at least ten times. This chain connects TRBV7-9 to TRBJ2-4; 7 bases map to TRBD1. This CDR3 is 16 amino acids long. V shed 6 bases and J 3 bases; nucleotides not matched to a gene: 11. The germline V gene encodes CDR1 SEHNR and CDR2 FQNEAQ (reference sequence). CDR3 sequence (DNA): TGTGCCAGCAGTCCCACAGGGGTGGGAGTCAAAAACATTCAGTACTTC. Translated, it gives CASSPTGVGVKNIQYF.

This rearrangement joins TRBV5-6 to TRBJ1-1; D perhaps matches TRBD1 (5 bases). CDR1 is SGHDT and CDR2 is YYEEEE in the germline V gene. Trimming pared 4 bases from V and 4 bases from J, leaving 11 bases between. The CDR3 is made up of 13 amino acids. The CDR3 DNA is TGTGCCAGCAGCCTGACAGCGGCCACTGAAGCTTTCTTT. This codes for CASSLTAATEAFF.